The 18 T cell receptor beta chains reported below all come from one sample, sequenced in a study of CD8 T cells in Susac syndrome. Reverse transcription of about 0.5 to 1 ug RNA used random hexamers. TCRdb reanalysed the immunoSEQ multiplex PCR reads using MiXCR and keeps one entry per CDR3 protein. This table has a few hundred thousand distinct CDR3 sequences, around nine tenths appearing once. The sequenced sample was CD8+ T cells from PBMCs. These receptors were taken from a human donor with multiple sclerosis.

CDR3 coding DNA: TGTGCCAGCAGCCTGGATGGGACAGGGGGATATGGTGAGCAGTTCTTC. It encodes CASSLDGTGGYGEQFF. The chain is built from TRBV7-9 and TRBJ2-1; 11 bases fit TRBD1. Germline loops: CDR1 SEHNR, CDR2 FQNEAQ (reference sequence). The CDR3 extends over 16 amino acids. Trimming cost V 5 bases and J 9 bases; bases outside gene matches: 12.

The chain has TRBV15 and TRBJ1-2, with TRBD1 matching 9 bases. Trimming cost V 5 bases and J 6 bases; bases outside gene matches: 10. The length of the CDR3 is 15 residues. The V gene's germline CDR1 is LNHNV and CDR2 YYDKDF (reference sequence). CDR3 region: CATSGGTGKRHGYTF. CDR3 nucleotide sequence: TGTGCCACCAGCGGGGGGACAGGGAAGAGGCATGGCTACACCTTC.

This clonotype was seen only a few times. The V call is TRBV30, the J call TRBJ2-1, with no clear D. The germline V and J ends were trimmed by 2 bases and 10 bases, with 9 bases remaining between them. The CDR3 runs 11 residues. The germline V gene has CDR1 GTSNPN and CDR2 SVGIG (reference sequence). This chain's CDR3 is CAWSPHPEQFF. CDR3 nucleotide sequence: TGTGCCTGGAGTCCCCACCCGGAGCAGTTCTTC.

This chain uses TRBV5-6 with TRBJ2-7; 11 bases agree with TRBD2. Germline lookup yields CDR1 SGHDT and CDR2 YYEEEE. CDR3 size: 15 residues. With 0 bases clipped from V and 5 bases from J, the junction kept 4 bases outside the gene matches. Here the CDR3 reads CASSLATSGAHEQYF. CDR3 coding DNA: TGTGCCAGCAGCTTGGCGACTAGCGGGGCTCACGAGCAGTACTTC. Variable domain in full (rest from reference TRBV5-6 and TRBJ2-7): DAGVTQSPTHLIKTRGQQVTLRCSPKSGHDTVSWYQQALGQGPQFIFQYYEEEERQRGNFPDRFSGHQFPNYSSELNVNALLLGDSALYLCASSLATSGAHEQYFGPGTRLTVT.

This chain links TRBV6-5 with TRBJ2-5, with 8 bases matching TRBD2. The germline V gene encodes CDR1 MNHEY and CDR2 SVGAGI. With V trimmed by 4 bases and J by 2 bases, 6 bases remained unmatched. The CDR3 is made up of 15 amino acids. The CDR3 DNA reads TGTGCCAGCAGTTTCTGGACTAGCCTACAAGAGACCCAGTACTTC. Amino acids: CASSFWTSLQETQYF.

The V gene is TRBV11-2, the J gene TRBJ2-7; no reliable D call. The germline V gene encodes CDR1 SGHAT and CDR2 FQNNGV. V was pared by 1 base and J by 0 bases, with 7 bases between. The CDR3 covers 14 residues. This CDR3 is CASSLGYGSYEQYF. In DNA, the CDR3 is TGTGCCAGCAGCTTAGGATACGGCTCCTACGAGCAGTACTTC.

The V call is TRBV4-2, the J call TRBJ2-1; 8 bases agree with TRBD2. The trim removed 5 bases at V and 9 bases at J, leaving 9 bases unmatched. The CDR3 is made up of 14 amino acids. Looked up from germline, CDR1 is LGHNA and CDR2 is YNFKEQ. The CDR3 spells CASSLPGLVGEQFF. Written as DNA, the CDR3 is TGTGCCAGCAGCTTACCGGGACTAGTCGGTGAGCAGTTCTTC.

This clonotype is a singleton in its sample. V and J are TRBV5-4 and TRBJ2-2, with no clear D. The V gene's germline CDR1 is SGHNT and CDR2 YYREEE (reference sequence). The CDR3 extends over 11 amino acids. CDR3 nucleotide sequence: TGTGCGTCCTTGAGTAGCGGGGAGCTGTTTTTT. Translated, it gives CASLSSGELFF.

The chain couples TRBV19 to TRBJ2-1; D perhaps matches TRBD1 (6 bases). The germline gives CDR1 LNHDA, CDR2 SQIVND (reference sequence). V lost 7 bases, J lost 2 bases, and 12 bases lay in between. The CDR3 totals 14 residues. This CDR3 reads CASKVPGAYNEQFF. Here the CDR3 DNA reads TGTGCCAGTAAGGTCCCAGGGGCCTACAATGAGCAGTTCTTC.

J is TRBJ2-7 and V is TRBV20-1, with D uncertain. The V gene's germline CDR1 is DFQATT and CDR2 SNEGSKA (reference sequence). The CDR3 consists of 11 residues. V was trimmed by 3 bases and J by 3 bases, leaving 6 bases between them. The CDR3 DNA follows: TGCAGTGCTAGGGACCACTACGAGCAGTACTTC. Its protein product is CSARDHYEQYF.

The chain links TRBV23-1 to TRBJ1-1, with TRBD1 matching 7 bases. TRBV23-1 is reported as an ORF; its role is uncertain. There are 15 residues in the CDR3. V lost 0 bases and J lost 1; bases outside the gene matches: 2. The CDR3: CASSQSGQQNTEAFF. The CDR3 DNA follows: TGCGCCAGCAGTCAATCGGGACAGCAGAACACTGAAGCTTTCTTT.

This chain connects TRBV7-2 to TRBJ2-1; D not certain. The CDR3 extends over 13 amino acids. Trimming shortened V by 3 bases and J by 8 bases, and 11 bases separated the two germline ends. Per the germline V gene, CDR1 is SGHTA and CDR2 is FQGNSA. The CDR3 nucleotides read TGTGCCAGCAGCTTCGACCTACCAGATGAGCAGTTCTTC. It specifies CASSFDLPDEQFF.

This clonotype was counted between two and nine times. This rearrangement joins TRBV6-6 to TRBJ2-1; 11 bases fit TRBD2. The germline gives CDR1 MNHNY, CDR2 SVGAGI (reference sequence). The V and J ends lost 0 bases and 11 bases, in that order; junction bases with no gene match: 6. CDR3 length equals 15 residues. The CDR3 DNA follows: TGTGCCAGCAGTTACTCTAGCGGGGGGGCCCCAAAGCAGTTCTTC. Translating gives CASSYSSGGAPKQFF.

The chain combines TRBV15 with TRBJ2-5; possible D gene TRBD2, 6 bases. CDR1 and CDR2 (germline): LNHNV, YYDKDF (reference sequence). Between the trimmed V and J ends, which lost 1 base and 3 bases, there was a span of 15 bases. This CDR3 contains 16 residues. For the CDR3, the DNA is TGTGCCACCAGCAGAGGAGGTGGGGGGTGGGAAGAGACCCAGTACTTC. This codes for CATSRGGGGWEETQYF. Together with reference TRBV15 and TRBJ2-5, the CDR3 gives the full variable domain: DAMVIQNPRYQVTQFGKPVTLSCSQTLNHNVMYWYQQKSSQAPKLLFHYYDKDFNNEADTPDNFQSRRPNTSFCFLDIRSPGLGDTAMYLCATSRGGGGWEETQYFGPGTRLLVL.

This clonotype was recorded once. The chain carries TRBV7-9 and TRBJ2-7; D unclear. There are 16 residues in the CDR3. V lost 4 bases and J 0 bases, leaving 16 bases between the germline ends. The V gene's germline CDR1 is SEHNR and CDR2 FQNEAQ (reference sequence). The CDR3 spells CASSSTFRSSSYEQYF. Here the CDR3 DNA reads TGTGCCAGCAGCTCTACCTTTCGCTCGAGCTCCTACGAGCAGTACTTC.

The CDR3 nucleotides are TGTGCCAGCCGAGACTTAGCTGGGGCCAACGTCCTGACTTTC. It encodes CASRDLAGANVLTF. The chain links TRBV9 to TRBJ2-6; the D is unclear. Trimming left V 7 bases short and J 2 bases short, with 10 bases between. The CDR3 has 14 residues. Looked up from germline, CDR1 is SGDLS and CDR2 is YYNGEE.

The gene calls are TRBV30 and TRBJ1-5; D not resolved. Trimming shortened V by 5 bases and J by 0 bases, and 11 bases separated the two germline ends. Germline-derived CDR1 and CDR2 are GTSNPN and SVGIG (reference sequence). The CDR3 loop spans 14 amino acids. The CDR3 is CAWDPGLSNQPQHF. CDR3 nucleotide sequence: TGTGCCTGGGACCCGGGTCTTAGCAATCAGCCCCAGCATTTT.

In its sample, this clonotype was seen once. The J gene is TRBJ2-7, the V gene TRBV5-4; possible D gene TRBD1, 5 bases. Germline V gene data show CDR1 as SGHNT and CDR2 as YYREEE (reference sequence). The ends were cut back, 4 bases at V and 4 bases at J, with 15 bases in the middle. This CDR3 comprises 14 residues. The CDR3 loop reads CASSVETTGYEQYF. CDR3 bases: TGTGCCAGCAGCGTGGAGACCACAGGTTACGAGCAGTACTTC.